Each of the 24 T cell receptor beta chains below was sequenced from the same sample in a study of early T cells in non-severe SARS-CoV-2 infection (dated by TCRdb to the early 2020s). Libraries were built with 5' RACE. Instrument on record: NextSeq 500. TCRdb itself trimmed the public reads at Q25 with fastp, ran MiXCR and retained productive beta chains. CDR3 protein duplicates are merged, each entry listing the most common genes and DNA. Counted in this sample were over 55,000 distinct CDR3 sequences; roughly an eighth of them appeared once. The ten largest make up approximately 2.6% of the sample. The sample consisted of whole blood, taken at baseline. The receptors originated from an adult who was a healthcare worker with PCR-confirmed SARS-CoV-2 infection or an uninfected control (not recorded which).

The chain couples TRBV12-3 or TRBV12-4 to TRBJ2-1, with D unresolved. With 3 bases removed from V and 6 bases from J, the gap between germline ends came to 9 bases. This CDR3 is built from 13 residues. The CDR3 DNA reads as TGTGCCAGCAGTTTCCCCGGGTCCAATGAGCAGTTCTTC. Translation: CASSFPGSNEQFF.

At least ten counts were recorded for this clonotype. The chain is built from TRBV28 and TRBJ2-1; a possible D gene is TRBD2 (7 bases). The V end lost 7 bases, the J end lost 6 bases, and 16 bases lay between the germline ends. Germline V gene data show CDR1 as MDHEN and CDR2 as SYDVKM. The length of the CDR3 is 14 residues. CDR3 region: CASTQAGGRNEQFF. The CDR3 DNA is TGTGCCAGCACTCAAGCCGGGGGGCGCAATGAGCAGTTCTTC.

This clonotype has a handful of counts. CDR3 bases: TGTGCCAGCAGCCAAGATGGTCGTAGCAATCAGCCCCAGCATTTT. Protein sequence: CASSQDGRSNQPQHF. The chain joins TRBV3-1 to TRBJ1-5, with unresolved D. In germline, CDR1 is LGHDT, CDR2 YNNKEL (reference sequence). Trimming removed 0 bases from V and 0 bases from J, with 6 bases in between. CDR3 length equals 15 residues.

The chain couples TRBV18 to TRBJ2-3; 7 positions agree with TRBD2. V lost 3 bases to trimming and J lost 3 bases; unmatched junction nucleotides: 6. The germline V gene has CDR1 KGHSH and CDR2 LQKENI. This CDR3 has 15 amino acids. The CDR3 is CASSPLQGGTDTQYF. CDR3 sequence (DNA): TGTGCCAGCTCACCTCTGCAGGGAGGGACAGATACGCAGTATTTT.

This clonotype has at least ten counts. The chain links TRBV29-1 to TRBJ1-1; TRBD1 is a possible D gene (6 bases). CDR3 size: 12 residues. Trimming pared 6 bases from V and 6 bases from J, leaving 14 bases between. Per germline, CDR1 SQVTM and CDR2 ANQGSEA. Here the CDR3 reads CSVVQGTSEAFF. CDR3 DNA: TGCAGCGTCGTTCAGGGGACCTCTGAAGCTTTCTTT.

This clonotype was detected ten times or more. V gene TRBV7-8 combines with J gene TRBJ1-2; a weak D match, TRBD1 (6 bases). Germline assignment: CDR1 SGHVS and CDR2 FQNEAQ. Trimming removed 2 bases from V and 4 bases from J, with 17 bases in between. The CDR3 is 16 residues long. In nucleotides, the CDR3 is TGTGCCAGCAGCTTATCCCCCGCGGGGGCGGCCTATGGCTACACCTTC. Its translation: CASSLSPAGAAYGYTF.

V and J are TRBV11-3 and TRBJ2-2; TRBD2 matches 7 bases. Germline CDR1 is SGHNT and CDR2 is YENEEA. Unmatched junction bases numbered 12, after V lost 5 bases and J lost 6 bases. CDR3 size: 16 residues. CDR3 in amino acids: CASSSVVRGVAGELFF. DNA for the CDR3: TGTGCCAGCAGCAGCGTGGTCCGGGGGGTAGCCGGGGAGCTGTTTTTT.

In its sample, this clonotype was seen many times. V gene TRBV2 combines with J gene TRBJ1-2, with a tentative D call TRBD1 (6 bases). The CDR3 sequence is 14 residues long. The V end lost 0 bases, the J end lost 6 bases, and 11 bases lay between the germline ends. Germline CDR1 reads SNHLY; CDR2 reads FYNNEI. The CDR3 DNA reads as TGTGCCAGCAGTGAAGCCGCAGGGGTGGATGGCTACACCTTC. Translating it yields CASSEAAGVDGYTF.

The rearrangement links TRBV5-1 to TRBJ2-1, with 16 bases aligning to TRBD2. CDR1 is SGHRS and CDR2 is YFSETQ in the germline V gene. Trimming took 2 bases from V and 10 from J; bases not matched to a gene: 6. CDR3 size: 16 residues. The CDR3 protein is CASSLPGLAGGLEQFF. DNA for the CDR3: TGCGCCAGCAGCTTACCGGGACTAGCGGGGGGGCTGGAGCAGTTCTTC.

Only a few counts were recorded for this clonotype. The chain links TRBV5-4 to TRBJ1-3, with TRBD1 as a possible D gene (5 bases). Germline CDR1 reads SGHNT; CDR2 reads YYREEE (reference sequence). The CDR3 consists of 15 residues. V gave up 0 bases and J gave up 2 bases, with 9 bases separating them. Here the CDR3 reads CASSLEGTPGNTIYF. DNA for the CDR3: TGTGCCAGCAGCTTGGAAGGGACCCCTGGAAACACCATATATTTT.

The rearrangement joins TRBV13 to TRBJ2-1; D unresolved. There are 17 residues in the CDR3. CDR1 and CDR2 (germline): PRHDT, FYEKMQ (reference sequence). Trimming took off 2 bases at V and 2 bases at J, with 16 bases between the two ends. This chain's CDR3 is CASSLRSGPSPYNEQFF. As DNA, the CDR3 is TGTGCCAGCAGCTTACGGTCCGGACCCTCACCCTACAATGAGCAGTTCTTC.

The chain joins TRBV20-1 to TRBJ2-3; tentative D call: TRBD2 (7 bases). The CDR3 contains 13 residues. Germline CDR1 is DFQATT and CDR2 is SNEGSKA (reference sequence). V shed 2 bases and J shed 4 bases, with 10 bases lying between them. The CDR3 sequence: CSARFGGPDTQYF. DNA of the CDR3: TGCAGTGCTAGATTCGGGGGGCCAGATACGCAGTATTTT.

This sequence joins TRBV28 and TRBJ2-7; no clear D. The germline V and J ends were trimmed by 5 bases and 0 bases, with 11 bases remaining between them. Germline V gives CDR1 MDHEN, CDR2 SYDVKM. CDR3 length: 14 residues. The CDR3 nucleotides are TGTGCCAGCAGTGTCCCAGGCCTCTCCTACGAGCAGTACTTC. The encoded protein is CASSVPGLSYEQYF.

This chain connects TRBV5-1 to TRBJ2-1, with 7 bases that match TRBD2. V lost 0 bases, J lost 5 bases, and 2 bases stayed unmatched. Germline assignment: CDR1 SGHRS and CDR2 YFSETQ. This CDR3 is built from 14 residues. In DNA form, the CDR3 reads TGCGCCAGCAGCTTGGAGCGGGGCCACAATGAGCAGTTCTTC. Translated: CASSLERGHNEQFF.

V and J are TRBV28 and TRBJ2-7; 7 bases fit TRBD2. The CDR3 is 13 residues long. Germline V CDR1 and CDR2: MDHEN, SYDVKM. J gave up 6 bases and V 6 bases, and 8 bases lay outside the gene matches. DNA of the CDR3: TGTGCCAGCAGCCCGGGACTACCCTCCGAGCAGTACTTC. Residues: CASSPGLPSEQYF.

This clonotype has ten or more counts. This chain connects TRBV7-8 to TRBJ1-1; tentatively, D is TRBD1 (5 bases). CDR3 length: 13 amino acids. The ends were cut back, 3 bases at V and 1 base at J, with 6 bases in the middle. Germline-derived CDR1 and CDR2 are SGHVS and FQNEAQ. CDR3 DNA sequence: TGTGCCAGCAGCTTCCAGGGGAACACTGAAGCTTTCTTT. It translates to CASSFQGNTEAFF.

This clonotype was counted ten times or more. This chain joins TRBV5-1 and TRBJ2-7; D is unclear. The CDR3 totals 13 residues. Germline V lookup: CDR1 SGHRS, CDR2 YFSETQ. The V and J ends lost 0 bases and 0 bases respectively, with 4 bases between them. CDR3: CASSLAASYEQYF. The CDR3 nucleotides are TGCGCCAGCAGCTTGGCGGCCTCCTACGAGCAGTACTTC.

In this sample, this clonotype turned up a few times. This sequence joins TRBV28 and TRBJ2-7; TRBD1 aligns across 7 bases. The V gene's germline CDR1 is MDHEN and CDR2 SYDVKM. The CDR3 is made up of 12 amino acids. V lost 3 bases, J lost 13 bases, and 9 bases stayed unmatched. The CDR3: CASSLRVGTAYF. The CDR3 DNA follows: TGTGCCAGCAGTTTGAGGGTAGGGACAGCATACTTC. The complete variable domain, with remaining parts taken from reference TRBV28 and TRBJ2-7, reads DVKVTQSSRYLVKRTGEKVFLECVQDMDHENMFWYRQDPGLGLRLIYFSYDVKMKEKGDIPEGYSVSREKKERFSLILESASTNQTSMYLCASSLRVGTAYFGPGTRLTVT.

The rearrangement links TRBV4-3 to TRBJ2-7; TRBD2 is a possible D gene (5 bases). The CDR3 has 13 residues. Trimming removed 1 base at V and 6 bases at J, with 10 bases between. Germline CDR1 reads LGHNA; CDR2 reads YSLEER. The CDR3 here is CASSQAEGREQYF. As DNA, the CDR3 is TGCGCCAGCAGCCAAGCCGAGGGCCGCGAGCAGTACTTC.

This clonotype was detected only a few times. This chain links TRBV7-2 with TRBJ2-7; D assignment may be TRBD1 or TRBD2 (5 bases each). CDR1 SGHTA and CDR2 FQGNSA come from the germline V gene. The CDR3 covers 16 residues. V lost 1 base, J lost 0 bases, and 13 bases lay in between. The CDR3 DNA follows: TGTGCCAGCAGCTTAGACCCCGGGACCACCTCCTACGAGCAGTACTTC. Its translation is CASSLDPGTTSYEQYF.

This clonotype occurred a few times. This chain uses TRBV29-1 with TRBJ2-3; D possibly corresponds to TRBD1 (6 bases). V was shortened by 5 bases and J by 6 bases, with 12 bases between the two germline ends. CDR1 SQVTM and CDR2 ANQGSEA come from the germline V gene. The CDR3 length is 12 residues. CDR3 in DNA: TGCAGCGTTCAACAGGGATGGGATACGCAGTATTTT. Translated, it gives CSVQQGWDTQYF.

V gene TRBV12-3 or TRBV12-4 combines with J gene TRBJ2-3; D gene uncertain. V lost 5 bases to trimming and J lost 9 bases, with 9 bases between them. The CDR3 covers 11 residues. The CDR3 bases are TGTGCCAGCAGTGCTCTAAGGACGCAGTATTTT. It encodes CASSALRTQYF.

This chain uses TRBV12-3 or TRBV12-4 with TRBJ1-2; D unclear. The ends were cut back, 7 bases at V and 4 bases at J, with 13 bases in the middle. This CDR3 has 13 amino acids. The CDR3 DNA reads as TGTGCCAGCACCAAGACGGACCTCTATGGCTACACCTTC. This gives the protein CASTKTDLYGYTF.

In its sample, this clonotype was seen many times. The CDR3 protein is CASSEAVGGEKNEKLFF. The DNA for the CDR3 is TGTGCCAGCAGTGAAGCCGTCGGGGGCGAGAAAAATGAAAAACTGTTTTTT. J is TRBJ1-4 and V is TRBV2; D may be TRBD1 (6 bases). This CDR3 comprises 17 residues. The germline V gene has CDR1 SNHLY and CDR2 FYNNEI. V lost 0 bases to trimming and J lost 5 bases, with 16 bases between them.